This T cell receptor beta chain was identified in a study of blood T cell repertoires in COVID-19 (dated by TCRdb to 2020 to 2022). For context, the study as a whole: The collaborator samples originated in the United States, Italy and Spain and spanned the acute and convalescent phases of COVID-19. The repertoires were made available in a free public database intended to serve as a resource for research on the immune response to SARS-CoV-2. The prospective study material was composed of cDNA or gDNA derived from T cells, B-cell-depleted T cells, or PBMCs. Where available, HLA class I and class II types were taken from metadata supplied by the sample provider and were not determined by assay-based typing. Subjects who had been exposed to COVID-19, were actively infected with it, or had recovered from it provided the deeply sampled blood TCRbeta repertoires that made up the dataset. The sample metadata nearly always contained a de-identified subject ID, COVID-19 status, age in years and sex. Samples came from the ongoing ImmuneRACE study (first 160 participants) plus 1,254 subjects from 6 global collaborators.

TCRbeta CDR3 regions were amplified from genomic DNA by means of the immunoSEQ Assay, a bias-controlled multiplex PCR. In the source study's methods: Nucleated cell counts per sample were estimated from amplification of reference gene primers within the assay. To quantify the absolute abundance of each unique TCRbeta CDR3 rearrangement, sequence reads were collapsed and filtered. For each sample, productive Simpson clonality was calculated as the square root of Simpson's diversity index over productive rearrangements. The clones in this table, taken by TCRdb from immuneACCESS, are in-frame only. Not every clone is retained; where verified, under half of the shortfall comes from an unresolved V gene, and the cause of the rest is unknown. That table is the source of V, J and clone size, and D and trimming were worked out from the DNA. The table for this sample lists about 170,000 clones; approximately 84% of them were counted only once. Roughly 7.7% of the sample rests with the top ten.

Samples from volunteer blood donors who had recovered from COVID-19 were contributed by a second Seattle source. Collaborating institutions collected whole blood in K2EDTA tubes following their own protocols. Collaborator samples were shipped for TCRbeta analysis as frozen whole blood, isolated PBMCs, or DNA extracted from either sample type. Results and caveats for the whole study, not just this receptor: The amount of clinical and demographic metadata varied by source and participant and was provided uncurated.

Cut back by 1 base and 5 bases, the V and J ends lie 14 bases apart. CDR1 and CDR2, looked up from the germline V gene, are SGHNT and YENEEA. The CDR3 holds 15 amino acids from the cysteine to the phenylalanine. The only DNA kept is the CDR3, 45 bases in frame from the first base. On this clone: Its cognate antigen has yet to be identified. Base qualities were left out, and no much larger clone turns up one base away.

The rearrangement combines TRBV11-3 with TRBJ2-5; there is no confident call for the D gene. The sequence derives from a man aged 40-49 years who had recovered from COVID-19. Specimen: peripheral blood. The DNA is as follows: TGTGCCAGCAGCTTAGCCTCGCGGCCCCAGGAGACCCAGTACTTC. It translates to CASSLASRPQETQYF.